What follows is one T cell receptor (beta chain) and its context. Its specificity is unknown. These data originate in a study of cytomegalovirus exposure and HLA in healthy donors. The primer mix had 60 Vbeta and 13 Jbeta primers. Method: immunoSEQ multiplex PCR; TCRdb's copy keeps in-frame clones and lacks some. This sample carries approximately 160,000 clones, roughly four fifths of them seen once, and the ten largest clones take 5% to 6.5%. The CDR3 runs 15 residues. CDR1 MNHEY and CDR2 SVGAGI come from the germline V gene. Trimming shortened V by 6 bases and J by 0 bases, and 9 bases separated the two germline ends. Study results and limitations: Later on, a genetic analysis was performed. It linked a missense variant in DCLRE1C with V- and J-gene trimming of TCR beta. Some highly shared sequence variants likely arose as a pipeline artifact. The study recorded over 150 TCR beta chains that were cytomegalovirus-associated.

This cohort consisted of healthy bone marrow donors. The chain employs TRBV6-5 and TRBJ1-6; D unclear. This clonotype originated in a man aged 30-40 years in good health and CMV-seropositive. The sequenced sample consisted of PBMCs. In DNA form, the CDR3 reads TGTGCCAGCAGCAGAGGATTCTCCTATAATTCACCCCTCCACTTT. Translating gives CASSRGFSYNSPLHF.